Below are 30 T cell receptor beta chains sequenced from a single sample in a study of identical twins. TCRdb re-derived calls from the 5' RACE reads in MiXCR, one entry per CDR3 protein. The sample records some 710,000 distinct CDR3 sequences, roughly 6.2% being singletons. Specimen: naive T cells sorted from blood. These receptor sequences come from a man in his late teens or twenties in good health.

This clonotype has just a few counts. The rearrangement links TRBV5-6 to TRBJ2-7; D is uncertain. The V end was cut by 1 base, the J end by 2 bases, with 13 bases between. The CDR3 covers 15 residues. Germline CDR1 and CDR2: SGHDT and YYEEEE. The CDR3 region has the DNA TGTGCCAGCAGCTTGTCCTATAGTCAGGCCTACGAGCAGTACGTC. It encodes CASSLSYSQAYEQYV.

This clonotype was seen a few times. This chain's CDR3 is CASSLRRVDSGNTIYF. Here the CDR3 DNA reads TGTGCCAGCAGTTTACGCAGAGTAGACTCTGGAAACACCATATATTTT. The chain recombines TRBV12-3 or TRBV12-4 with TRBJ1-3, with no clear D. This CDR3 is 16 amino acids long. Trimming took off 2 bases at V and 0 bases at J, with 11 bases between the two ends.

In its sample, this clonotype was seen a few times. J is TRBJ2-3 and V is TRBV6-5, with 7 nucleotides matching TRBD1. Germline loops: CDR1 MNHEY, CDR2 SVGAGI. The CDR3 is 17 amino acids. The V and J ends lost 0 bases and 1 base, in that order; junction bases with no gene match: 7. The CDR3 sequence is CASSYSIRGRGTDTQYF. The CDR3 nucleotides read TGTGCCAGCAGTTACTCGATAAGGGGGCGCGGCACAGATACGCAGTATTTT.

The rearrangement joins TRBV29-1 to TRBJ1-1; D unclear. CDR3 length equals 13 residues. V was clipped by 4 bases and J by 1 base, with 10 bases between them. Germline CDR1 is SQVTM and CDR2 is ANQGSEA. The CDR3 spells CSVVRRGNTEAFF. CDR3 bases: TGCAGCGTTGTAAGGCGGGGGAACACTGAAGCTTTCTTT.

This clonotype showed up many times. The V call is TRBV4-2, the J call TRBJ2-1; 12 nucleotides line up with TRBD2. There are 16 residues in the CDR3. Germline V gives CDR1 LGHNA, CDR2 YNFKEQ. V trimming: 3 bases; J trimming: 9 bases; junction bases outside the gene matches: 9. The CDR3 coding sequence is TGTGCCAGCAGCCAGGAGACTAGCGGGAGTGATCGTGAGCAGTTCTTC. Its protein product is CASSQETSGSDREQFF.

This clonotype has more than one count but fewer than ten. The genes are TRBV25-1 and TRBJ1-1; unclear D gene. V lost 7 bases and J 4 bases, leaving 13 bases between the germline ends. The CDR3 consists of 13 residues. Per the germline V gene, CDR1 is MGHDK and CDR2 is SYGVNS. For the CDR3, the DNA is TGTGCCAGCACCCGGCCGGGTCTCACTGAAGCTTTCTTT. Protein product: CASTRPGLTEAFF.

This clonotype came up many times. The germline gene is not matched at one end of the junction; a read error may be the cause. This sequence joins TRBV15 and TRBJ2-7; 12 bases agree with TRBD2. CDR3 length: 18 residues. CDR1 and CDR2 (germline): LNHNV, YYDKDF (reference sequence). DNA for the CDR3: TGTGCCACCAGCAGAGATCGACTAGCGGGAGCTCCCTCCAACGAGCAGTACTTC. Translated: CATSRDRLAGAPSNEQYF.

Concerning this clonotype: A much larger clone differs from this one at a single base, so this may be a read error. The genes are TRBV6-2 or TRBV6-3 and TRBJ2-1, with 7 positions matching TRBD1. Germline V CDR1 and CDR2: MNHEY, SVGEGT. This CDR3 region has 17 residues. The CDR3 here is CASSYSFDRDPYNKQFF. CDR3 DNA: TGTGCCAGCAGTTACTCTTTCGACAGGGACCCCTACAATAAGCAGTTCTTC.

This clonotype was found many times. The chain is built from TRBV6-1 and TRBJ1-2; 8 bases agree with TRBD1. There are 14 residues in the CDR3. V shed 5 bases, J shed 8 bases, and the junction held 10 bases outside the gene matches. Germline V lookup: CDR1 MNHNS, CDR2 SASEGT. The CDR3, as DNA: TGTGCCAGCAGTACGGGACAGGCTGGGGGCGGCTACACCTTC. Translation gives CASSTGQAGGGYTF.

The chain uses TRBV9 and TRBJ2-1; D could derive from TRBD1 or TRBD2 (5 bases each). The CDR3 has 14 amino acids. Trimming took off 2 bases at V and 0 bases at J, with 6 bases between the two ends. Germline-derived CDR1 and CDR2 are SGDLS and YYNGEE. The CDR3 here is CASSVGVSYNEQFF. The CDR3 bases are TGTGCCAGCAGCGTGGGGGTCTCCTACAATGAGCAGTTCTTC.

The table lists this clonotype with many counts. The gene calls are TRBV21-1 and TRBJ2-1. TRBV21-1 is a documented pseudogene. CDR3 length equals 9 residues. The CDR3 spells CATSVEQFF. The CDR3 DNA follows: TGTGCCACCAGCGTTGAGCAGTTCTTC.

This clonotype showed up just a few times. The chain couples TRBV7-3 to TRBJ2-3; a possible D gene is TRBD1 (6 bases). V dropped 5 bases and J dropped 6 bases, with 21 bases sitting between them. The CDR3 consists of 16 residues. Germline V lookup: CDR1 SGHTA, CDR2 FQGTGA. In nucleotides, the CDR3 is TGTGCCAGCAGCGAAATCCCCAGGGGAATCGCCGATACGCAGTATTTT. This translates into CASSEIPRGIADTQYF.

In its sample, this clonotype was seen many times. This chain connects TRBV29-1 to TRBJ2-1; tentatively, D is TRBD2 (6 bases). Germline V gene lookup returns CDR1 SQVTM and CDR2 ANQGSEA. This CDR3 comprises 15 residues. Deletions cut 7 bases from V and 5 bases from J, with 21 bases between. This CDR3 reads CSARSGGGSDNEQFF. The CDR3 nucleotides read TGCAGCGCACGGTCGGGCGGAGGGTCGGACAATGAGCAGTTCTTC.

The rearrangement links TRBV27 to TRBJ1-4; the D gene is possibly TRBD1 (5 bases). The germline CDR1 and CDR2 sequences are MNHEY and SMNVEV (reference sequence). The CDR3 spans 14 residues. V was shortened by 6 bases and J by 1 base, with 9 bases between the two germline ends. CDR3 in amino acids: CASSRVGTNEKLFF. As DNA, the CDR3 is TGTGCCAGCAGCAGGGTTGGAACTAATGAAAAACTGTTTTTT.

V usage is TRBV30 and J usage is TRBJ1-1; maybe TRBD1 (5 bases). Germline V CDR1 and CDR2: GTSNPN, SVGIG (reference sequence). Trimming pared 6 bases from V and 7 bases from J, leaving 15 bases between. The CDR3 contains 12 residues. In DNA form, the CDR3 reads TGTGCCTGCCTGCTTGGGGGTATTGAAGCTTTCTTT. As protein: CACLLGGIEAFF.

CDR3 DNA: TGTGCCAGCAGCCCGGGCGCGGGACTAGGAGCGGTCCAAGAGACCCAGTACTTC. This codes for CASSPGAGLGAVQETQYF. The chain joins TRBV4-2 to TRBJ2-5; 8 bases are shared with TRBD2. CDR1 is LGHNA, CDR2 YNFKEQ, per germline. This CDR3 has 18 amino acids. The V and J ends lost 4 bases and 1 base, in that order; junction bases with no gene match: 14.

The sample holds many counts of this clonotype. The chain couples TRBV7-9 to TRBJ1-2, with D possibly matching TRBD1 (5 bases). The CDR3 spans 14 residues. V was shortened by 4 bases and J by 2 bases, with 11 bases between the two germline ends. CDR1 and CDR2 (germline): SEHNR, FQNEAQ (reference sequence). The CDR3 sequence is CASSSTVPNYGYTF. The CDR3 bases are TGTGCCAGCAGCTCGACAGTGCCCAACTATGGCTACACCTTC.

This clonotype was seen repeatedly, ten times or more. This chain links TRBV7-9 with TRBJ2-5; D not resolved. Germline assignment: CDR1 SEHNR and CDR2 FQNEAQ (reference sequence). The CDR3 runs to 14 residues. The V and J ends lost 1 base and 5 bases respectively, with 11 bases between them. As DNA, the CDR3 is TGTGCCAGCAGCTTAGTTACGGGCCACGAGACCCAGTACTTC. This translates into CASSLVTGHETQYF.

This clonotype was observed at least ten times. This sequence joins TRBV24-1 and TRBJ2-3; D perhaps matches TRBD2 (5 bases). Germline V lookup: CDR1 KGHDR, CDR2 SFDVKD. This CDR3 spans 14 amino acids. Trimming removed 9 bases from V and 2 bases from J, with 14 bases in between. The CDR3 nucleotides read TGTGCCACCGGGAGCAGATCCACCACAGATACGCAGTATTTT. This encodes CATGSRSTTDTQYF.

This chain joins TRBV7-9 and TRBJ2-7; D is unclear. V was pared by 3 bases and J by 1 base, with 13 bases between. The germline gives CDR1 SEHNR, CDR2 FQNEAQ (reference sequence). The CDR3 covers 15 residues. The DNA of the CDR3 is TGTGCCAGCAGCTTCGCGGCAGAACCTTCCTACGAGCAGTACTTC. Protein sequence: CASSFAAEPSYEQYF.

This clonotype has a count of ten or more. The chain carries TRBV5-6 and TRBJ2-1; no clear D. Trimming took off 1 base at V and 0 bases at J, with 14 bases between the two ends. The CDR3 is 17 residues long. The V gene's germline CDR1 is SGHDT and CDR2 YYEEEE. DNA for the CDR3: TGTGCCAGCAGCTTGTTCGCGCTGGTAGACTCCTACAATGAGCAGTTCTTC. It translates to CASSLFALVDSYNEQFF.

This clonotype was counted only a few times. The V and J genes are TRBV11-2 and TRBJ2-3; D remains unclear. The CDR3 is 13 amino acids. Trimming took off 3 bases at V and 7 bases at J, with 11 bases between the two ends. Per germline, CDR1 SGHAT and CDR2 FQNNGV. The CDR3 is CASSLDVGYTQYF. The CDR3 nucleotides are TGTGCCAGCAGCTTGGACGTTGGGTATACGCAGTATTTT.

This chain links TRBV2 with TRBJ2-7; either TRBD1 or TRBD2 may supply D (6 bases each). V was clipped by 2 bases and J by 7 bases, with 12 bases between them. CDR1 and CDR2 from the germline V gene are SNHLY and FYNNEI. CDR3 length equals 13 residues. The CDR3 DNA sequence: TGTGCCAGCAGTGAAACGGGGGCGGGAGAGCAGTACGTC. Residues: CASSETGAGEQYV.

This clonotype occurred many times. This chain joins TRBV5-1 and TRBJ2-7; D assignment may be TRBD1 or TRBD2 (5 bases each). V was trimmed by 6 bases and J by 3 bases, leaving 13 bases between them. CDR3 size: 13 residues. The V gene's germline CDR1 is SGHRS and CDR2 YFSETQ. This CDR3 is CASTGTQSYEQYF. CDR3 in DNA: TGCGCCAGCACCGGGACGCAGAGCTACGAGCAGTACTTC.

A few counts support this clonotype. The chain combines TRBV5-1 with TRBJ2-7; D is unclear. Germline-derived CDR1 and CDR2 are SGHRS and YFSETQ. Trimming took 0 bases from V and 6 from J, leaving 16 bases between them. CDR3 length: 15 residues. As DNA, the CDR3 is TGCGCCAGCAGCTTGGTCTCCTCCAATCTCTTCGAGCAGTACTTC. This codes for CASSLVSSNLFEQYF.

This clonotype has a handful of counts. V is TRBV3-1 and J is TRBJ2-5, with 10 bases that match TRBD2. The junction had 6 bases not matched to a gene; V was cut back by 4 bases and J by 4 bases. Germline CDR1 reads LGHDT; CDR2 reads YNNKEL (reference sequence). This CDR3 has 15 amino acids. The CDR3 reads CASSRASGSLETQYF. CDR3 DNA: TGTGCCAGCAGCCGCGCTAGCGGGAGTTTAGAGACCCAGTACTTC.

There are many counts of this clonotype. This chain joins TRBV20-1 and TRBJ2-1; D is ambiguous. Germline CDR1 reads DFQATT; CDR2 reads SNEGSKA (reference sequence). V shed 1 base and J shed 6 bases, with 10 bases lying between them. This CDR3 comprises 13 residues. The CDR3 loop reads CSARAPWGNEQFF. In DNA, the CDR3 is TGCAGTGCTAGAGCCCCGTGGGGCAATGAGCAGTTCTTC.

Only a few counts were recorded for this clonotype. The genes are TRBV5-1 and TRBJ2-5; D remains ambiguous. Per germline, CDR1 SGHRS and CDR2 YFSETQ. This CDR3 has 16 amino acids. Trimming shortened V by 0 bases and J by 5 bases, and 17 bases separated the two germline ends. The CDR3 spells CASSLEWAGVQETQYF. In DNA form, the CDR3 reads TGCGCCAGCAGCTTGGAGTGGGCAGGTGTACAGGAGACCCAGTACTTC.

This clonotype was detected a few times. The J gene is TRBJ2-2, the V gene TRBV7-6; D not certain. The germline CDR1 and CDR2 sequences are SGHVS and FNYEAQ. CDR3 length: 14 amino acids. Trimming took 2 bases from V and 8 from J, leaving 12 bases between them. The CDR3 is CASSLPKKSGELFF. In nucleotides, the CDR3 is TGTGCCAGCAGCTTACCTAAAAAGTCGGGGGAGCTGTTTTTT.

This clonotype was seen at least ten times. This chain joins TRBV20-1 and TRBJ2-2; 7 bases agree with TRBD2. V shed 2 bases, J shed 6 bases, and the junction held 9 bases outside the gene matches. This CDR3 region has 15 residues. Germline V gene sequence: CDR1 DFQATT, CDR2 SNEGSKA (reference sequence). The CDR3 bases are TGCAGTGCTAGATCCGCGGGGAGGGGATCCGGGGAGCTGTTTTTT. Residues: CSARSAGRGSGELFF.